Reported below is one TCR beta chain. The J segment lost 3 bases and the V segment lost 2 bases, leaving 11 bases of the junction unmatched. The length of the CDR3 is 17 residues. In germline, CDR1 is MDHEN, CDR2 SYDVKM. This entry belongs to a study of sequential checkpoint blockade in melanoma. Across the whole study: First-line arms were nivolumab then ipilimumab, or the reverse, randomized 1:1. Both treatment sequences were followed by maintenance nivolumab.

Documented treatment: randomized to nivolumab then ipilimumab (arm A) or the reverse (arm B). DNA-damaging chemotherapy had not been given to any patient beforehand. The repertoire was sequenced with immunoSEQ multiplex PCR; TCRdb's copy has only in-frame clones and lacks some. The sample yields some 31,000 clones, approximately 86% seen once. The receptor was isolated from a human donor with melanoma. The genes are TRBV28 and TRBJ2-3; 7 nucleotides agree with TRBD2. Sequenced material: CD8+ T cells sorted from blood (inferred from file names), taken from a patient given nivolumab and ipilimumab in sequence. CDR3 nucleotide sequence: TGTGCCAGCAGTTTAACGGGGGGTCTAATAAGGACAGATACGCAGTATTTT. Its translation is CASSLTGGLIRTDTQYF.